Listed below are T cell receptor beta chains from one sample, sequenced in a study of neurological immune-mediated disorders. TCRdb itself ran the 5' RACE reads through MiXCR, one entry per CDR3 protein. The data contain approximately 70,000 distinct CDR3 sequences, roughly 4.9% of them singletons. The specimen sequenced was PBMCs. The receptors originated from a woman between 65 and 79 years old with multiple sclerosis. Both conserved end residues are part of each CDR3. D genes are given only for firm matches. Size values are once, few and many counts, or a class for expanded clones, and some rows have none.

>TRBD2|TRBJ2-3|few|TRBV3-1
CASSRRAGVGDTQYF
TGTGCCAGCAGCCGAAGGGCGGGAGTAGGAGATACGCAGTATTTT
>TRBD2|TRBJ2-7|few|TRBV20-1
CSATPAVAGAYEQYF
TGCAGTGCTACCCCGGCGGTAGCGGGGGCCTACGAGCAGTACTTC
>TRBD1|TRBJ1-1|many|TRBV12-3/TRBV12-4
CASSLQGGGTEAFF
TGTGCCAGCAGTTTACAAGGGGGCGGCACTGAAGCTTTCTTT
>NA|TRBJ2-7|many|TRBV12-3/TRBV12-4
CASSSQTVSYEQYF
TGTGCCAGCAGTTCCCAGACCGTTTCCTACGAGCAGTACTTC
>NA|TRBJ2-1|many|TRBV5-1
CASSLVPGDWNEQFF
TGCGCCAGCAGCTTGGTCCCAGGGGACTGGAATGAGCAGTTCTTC
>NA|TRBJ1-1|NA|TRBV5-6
CASSRTDNTEAFF
TGTGCCAGCTCGCGGACAGATAACACTGAAGCTTTCTTT
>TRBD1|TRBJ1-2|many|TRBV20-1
CSAPEDRGLPGYTF
TGCAGTGCTCCCGAGGACAGGGGGCTGCCGGGCTACACCTTC
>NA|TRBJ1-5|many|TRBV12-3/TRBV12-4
CASSLRPPDNQPQHF
TGTGCCAGCAGTTTAAGGCCCCCAGACAATCAGCCCCAGCATTTT
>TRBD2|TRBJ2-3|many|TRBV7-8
CASSPRTSGRAADTQYF
TGTGCCAGCAGCCCTCGAACTAGCGGGAGGGCCGCAGATACGCAGTATTTT
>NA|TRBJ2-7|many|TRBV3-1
CASSPTRKSEQYF
TGTGCCAGCAGCCCAACTAGAAAATCCGAGCAGTACTTC
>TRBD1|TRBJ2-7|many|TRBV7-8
CASSLVGGQGPGEQYF
TGTGCCAGCAGCTTAGTCGGGGGACAGGGCCCCGGCGAGCAGTACTTC
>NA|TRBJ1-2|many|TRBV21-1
CAQGPGLGYTF
TGTGCCCAAGGCCCGGGATTGGGCTACACCTTC
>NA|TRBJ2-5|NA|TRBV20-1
CSARSTGPMETQYF
TGCAGTGCTAGATCAACAGGGCCAATGGAGACCCAGTACTTC
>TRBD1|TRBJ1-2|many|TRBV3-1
CASSQLGGPLGGYTF
TGTGCCAGCAGCCAACTAGGGGGCCCCTTGGGAGGCTACACCTTC
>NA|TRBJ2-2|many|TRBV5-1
CASSLGENTGELFF
TGCGCCAGCAGCTTGGGGGAGAACACCGGGGAGCTGTTTTTT
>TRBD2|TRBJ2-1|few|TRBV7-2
CASSRSGRAGNEQFF
TGTGCCAGCAGTCGTAGCGGGAGGGCCGGCAATGAGCAGTTCTTC
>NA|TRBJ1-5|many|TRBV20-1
CSARGIDSNQPQHF
TGCAGTGCTAGAGGGATAGATAGCAATCAGCCCCAGCATTTT
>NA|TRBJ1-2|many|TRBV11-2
CASSLGQLDGYTF
TGTGCCAGCAGCTTAGGACAGCTGGATGGCTACACCTTC
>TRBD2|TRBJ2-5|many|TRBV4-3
CASSQDASGSGTQYF
TGCGCCAGCAGCCAAGACGCTAGCGGGAGTGGGACCCAGTACTTC
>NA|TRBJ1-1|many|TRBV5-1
CASSLGGEGTEAFF
TGCGCCAGCAGCTTGGGAGGGGAGGGAACTGAAGCTTTCTTT
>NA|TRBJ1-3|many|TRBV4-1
CASSQSHGNTIYF
TGCGCCAGCAGCCAATCCCACGGGAACACCATATATTTT
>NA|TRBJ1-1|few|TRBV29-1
CSVETRLTEAFF
TGCAGCGTTGAAACGAGGCTCACTGAAGCTTTCTTT
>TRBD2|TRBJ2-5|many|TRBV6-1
CASTPRGSGRGRTQYF
TGTGCCAGCACTCCCAGGGGTAGCGGGAGAGGGAGGACCCAGTACTTC
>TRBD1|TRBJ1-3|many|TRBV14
CASSTRQGAPGNTIYF
TGTGCCAGCAGCACCCGACAGGGGGCCCCTGGAAACACCATATATTTT
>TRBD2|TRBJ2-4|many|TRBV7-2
CASSFLAGVQAPDIQYF
TGTGCCAGCAGCTTCTTAGCGGGAGTTCAAGCCCCGGACATTCAGTACTTC
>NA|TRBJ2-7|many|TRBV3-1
CASSQDVGLQYF
TGTGCCAGCAGCCAAGATGTGGGTTTGCAGTACTTC
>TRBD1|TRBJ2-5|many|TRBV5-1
CASSLAGTGKETQYF
TGCGCCAGCAGCTTGGCAGGGACAGGGAAAGAGACCCAGTACTTC
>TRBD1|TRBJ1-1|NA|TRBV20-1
CSARTQKGADTEAFF
TGCAGTGCTAGGACCCAAAAGGGGGCGGACACTGAAGCTTTCTTT
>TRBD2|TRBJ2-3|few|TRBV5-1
CASMREYGTDTQYF
TGCGCCAGCATGCGGGAGTATGGCACAGATACGCAGTATTTT
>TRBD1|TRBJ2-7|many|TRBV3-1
CASSHRDRDYEQYF
TGTGCCAGCAGCCACCGGGACAGGGACTACGAGCAGTACTTC
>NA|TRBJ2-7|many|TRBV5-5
CASSLQPGPPYEQYF
TGTGCCAGCAGCCTGCAACCGGGACCCCCTTACGAGCAGTACTTC
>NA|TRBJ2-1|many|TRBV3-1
CASSQAGAEQFF
TGTGCCAGCAGCCAAGCCGGGGCGGAGCAGTTCTTC
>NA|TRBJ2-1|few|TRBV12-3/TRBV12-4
CASSFESLKGTGSSYNEQFF
TGTGCCAGCAGTTTCGAGAGCCTTAAGGGAACGGGAAGCTCCTACAATGAGCAGTTCTTC
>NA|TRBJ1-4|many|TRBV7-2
CASSLGRVNEKLFF
TGTGCCAGCAGCCTAGGTCGGGTTAATGAAAAACTGTTTTTT
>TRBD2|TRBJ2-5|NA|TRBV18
CASSATSGTTEETQYF
TGTGCCAGCTCCGCGACTAGCGGGACTACCGAAGAGACCCAGTACTTC
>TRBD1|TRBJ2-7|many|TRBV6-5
CASSYSGQGTYEQYF
TGTGCCAGCAGTTACTCCGGACAGGGGACCTACGAGCAGTACTTC
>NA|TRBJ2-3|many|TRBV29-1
CSVLGGGPDTQYF
TGCAGCGTCCTGGGGGGGGGCCCAGATACGCAGTATTTT
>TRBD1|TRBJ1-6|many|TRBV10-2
CASRGQGALSSYNSPLHF
TGCGCCAGCAGAGGACAGGGGGCCCTGAGCTCCTATAATTCACCCCTCCACTTT
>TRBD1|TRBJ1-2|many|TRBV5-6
CASSLRDRGQFNYGYTF
TGTGCCAGCAGCCTCCGGGACAGGGGCCAATTTAACTATGGCTACACCTTC
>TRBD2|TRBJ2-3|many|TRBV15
CATSREGLASPDTQYF
TGTGCCACCAGCAGAGAGGGACTAGCCAGCCCAGATACGCAGTATTTT
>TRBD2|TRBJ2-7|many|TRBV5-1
CASSSGGLGYEQYF
TGCGCCAGCAGCTCGGGGGGTTTGGGCTACGAGCAGTACTTC
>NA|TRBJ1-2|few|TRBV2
CASPKRGYTF
TGTGCCAGCCCCAAGAGAGGCTACACCTTC
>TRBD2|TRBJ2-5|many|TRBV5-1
CASSFLDSGSRKETQYF
TGCGCCAGCAGCTTCCTGGATAGCGGGAGTAGGAAAGAGACCCAGTACTTC
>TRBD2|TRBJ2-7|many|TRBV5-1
CASSLSGGTYEQYF
TGCGCCAGCAGCTTAAGCGGGGGAACCTACGAGCAGTACTTC
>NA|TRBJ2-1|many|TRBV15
CATSRPTTHNEQFF
TGTGCCACCAGCAGACCAACTACTCACAATGAGCAGTTCTTC
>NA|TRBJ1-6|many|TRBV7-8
CASSLGQETPLHF
TGTGCCAGCAGCTTAGGACAGGAGACACCCCTCCACTTT